These T cell receptor beta chains were read from a single sample in a study of blood T cell repertoires in COVID-19. Libraries were prepared by immunoSEQ multiplex PCR; TCRdb keeps only in-frame clonotypes and omits some of them. Of some 180,000 clones listed, more than 75% are singletons. The sample comprised peripheral blood. These receptors originate from a middle-aged man who had recovered from COVID-19. Both conserved end residues are part of each CDR3. Fields, in order: D gene, clone size, J gene, V gene, CDR3 DNA, CDR3 protein. A D gene is named only where the DNA matches it firmly. Rows give clone size only sometimes, using once, few, many, or a class for an expanded clone.

>NA|NA|TRBJ1-2|TRBV6-6
TGTGCCACCTCCCCAGGGGCAGGCTATGGCTACACCTTC
CATSPGAGYGYTF
>TRBD1|NA|TRBJ2-2|TRBV18
TGTGCCAGCTCACCACCGGACAGGGGAGGAACCGGGGAGCTGTTTTTT
CASSPPDRGGTGELFF
>TRBD2|NA|TRBJ2-7|TRBV7-3
TGTGCCAGCAGCTTAATCCTAGCGGGGATAAACGAGCAGTACTTC
CASSLILAGINEQYF
>NA|NA|TRBJ2-1|TRBV7-3
TGTGCCAGCAGCCAAGAGGTAAACAATGAGCAGTTCTTC
CASSQEVNNEQFF
>NA|NA|TRBJ1-4|TRBV5-6
TGTGCCAGCAGCTTGTCCGCAGGGGAAAAACTGTTTTTT
CASSLSAGEKLFF
>NA|NA|TRBJ1-2|TRBV18
TGTGCCAGCTCACCACAACAGGGTTCTTATAACTATGGCTACACCTTC
CASSPQQGSYNYGYTF
>NA|NA|TRBJ2-7|TRBV5-1
TGCGCCAGCAGCTTGGGTCAGGGTACGACCTACGAGCAGTACTTC
CASSLGQGTTYEQYF
>TRBD1|NA|TRBJ2-1|TRBV28
TGTGCCAGCAGTTTACTGGGACAGTTGGGCTACAATGAGCAGTTCTTC
CASSLLGQLGYNEQFF
>TRBD2|NA|TRBJ2-3|TRBV28
TGTGCCAGCAGCCGCGGACTAGCGGGGGCCTACACAGATACGCAGTATTTT
CASSRGLAGAYTDTQYF
>NA|NA|TRBJ1-6|TRBV18
TGTGCCAGCTCGCGACAGTTTCCCAATTCACCCCTCCACTTT
CASSRQFPNSPLHF
>NA|once|TRBJ2-4|TRBV15
TGTGCCACCAGCAGACAACCAACCGGGTCCCAAAACATTCAGTACTTC
CATSRQPTGSQNIQYF
>NA|NA|TRBJ1-1|TRBV30
TGTGCCTGGAGTGCTAATTTGGGCAGGGAAGCTTTCTTT
CAWSANLGREAFF
>TRBD2|NA|TRBJ2-1|TRBV3-1/TRBV3-2
TGTGCCAGCAGCCCAGCCGCGACCCTAGCGGGAGGAACGAATGAGCAGTTCTTC
CASSPAATLAGGTNEQFF
>TRBD1|NA|TRBJ2-7|TRBV15
TGTGCCACCAGCAGAGAAGGGGGCCCCTACGAGCAGTACTTC
CATSREGGPYEQYF
>NA|NA|TRBJ1-5|TRBV11-2
TGTGCCAGCAGCTTATCTGGCAGGGGTCATCAGCCCCAGCATTTT
CASSLSGRGHQPQHF
>TRBD1|NA|TRBJ2-2|TRBV6-5
TGTGCCAGCAGTTACGGGCGACAGGGAACCGGGGAGCTGTTTTTT
CASSYGRQGTGELFF
>TRBD2|NA|TRBJ2-3|TRBV7-3
TGTGCCAGCAGCCTCCGGGGCCAGCGGGGAGCCATGGATACGCAGTATTTT
CASSLRGQRGAMDTQYF
>NA|once|TRBJ2-7|TRBV11-2
TGTGCCAGCTTGTGGAGCCCCGCTGGAGTCGAGCAGTACTTC
CASLWSPAGVEQYF
>NA|once|TRBJ2-3|TRBV19
TGTGCCAGTAAAGGACAAAGGGTTACAGATACGCAGTATTTT
CASKGQRVTDTQYF
>NA|NA|TRBJ1-4|TRBV2
TGTGCCAGCGTGGTAGGGGGTTTCGGCTTTGAAAAACTGTTTTTT
CASVVGGFGFEKLFF
>TRBD2|few|TRBJ2-1|TRBV6-5
TGTGCCAGCAGTTTTCTAGCGGGGCCTTACAATGAGCAGTTCTTC
CASSFLAGPYNEQFF
>TRBD1|NA|TRBJ2-7|TRBV30
TGTGCCTGGGGACAGGGGAAAAACGAGCAGTACTTC
CAWGQGKNEQYF
>NA|NA|TRBJ2-5|TRBV3-1/TRBV3-2
TGTGCCAGCAGCCAATATACTAAAGTCCAAGAGACCCAGTACTTC
CASSQYTKVQETQYF
>TRBD1|NA|TRBJ2-7|TRBV7-2
TGTGCCAGCAGCCAAAAACCGGGACAGGGCTCCTACGAGCAGTACTTC
CASSQKPGQGSYEQYF
>TRBD1|NA|TRBJ1-2|TRBV5-4
TGTGCCAGCAGCCCTGGGGGACAGGGGTCGTTTGGCTACACCTTC
CASSPGGQGSFGYTF
>TRBD1|once|TRBJ1-1|TRBV4-2
TGTGCCAGCAGCCAAGCCGGGACAGTTGAAGCTTTCTTT
CASSQAGTVEAFF
>TRBD1|NA|TRBJ2-3|TRBV5-4
TGTGCCAGCAGTTCGGGACAGCTCACAGATACGCAGTATTTT
CASSSGQLTDTQYF
>NA|NA|TRBJ2-3|TRBV7-8
TGTGCCAGCAGCTTAGACACTAGCATTGGCACAGATACGCAGTATTTT
CASSLDTSIGTDTQYF
>TRBD1|NA|TRBJ1-2|TRBV6-5
TGTGCCAGCAGTTACGAAGGCAGGGGGGTTCGAGGCTACACCTTC
CASSYEGRGVRGYTF